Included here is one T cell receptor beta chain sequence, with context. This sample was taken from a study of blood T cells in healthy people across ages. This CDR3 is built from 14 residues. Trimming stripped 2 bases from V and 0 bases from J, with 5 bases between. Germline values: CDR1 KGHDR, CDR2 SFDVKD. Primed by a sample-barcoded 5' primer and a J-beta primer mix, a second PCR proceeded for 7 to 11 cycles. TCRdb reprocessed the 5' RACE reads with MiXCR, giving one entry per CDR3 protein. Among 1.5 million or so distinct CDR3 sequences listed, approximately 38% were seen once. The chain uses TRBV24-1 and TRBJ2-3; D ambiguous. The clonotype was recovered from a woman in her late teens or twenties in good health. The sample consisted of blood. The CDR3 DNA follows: TGTGCCACCAGTGATTGGCCTAGCACAGATACGCAGTATTTT. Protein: CATSDWPSTDTQYF.